This is a list of T cell receptor beta chains from one sample in a study of cytomegalovirus exposure and HLA in healthy donors. Method: immunoSEQ multiplex PCR; TCRdb's copy keeps in-frame clones and lacks some. This table lists 150,000 to 200,000 clones. Sequencing was done on a sample of PBMCs. These receptor sequences come from a man under 40 in good health and CMV-seronegative. The CDR3 runs from the conserved cysteine through the conserved F or W. D genes are given only for firm matches.

CDR3aa | CDR3nt | v_gene | d_gene | j_gene
CASSLYSAGPSTDTQYF | TGTGCCAGCAGCTTATACTCAGCAGGGCCTAGCACAGATACGCAGTATTTT | TRBV7-9 | - | TRBJ2-3
CASSLRGRIYEQYF | TGTGCCAGCAGCCTTAGGGGCAGAATCTACGAGCAGTACTTC | TRBV5-6 | - | TRBJ2-7
CASSLGHWAAPDTQYF | TGTGCCAGCAGCTTGGGGCATTGGGCTGCTCCAGATACGCAGTATTTT | TRBV5-6 | - | TRBJ2-3
CASTYSRGSANYGYTF | TGTGCCAGCACCTACTCTCGGGGTTCAGCTAACTATGGCTACACCTTC | TRBV6-5 | - | TRBJ1-2
CAISVGLAGVLWDTQYF | TGTGCCATCAGTGTCGGACTAGCGGGAGTCCTTTGGGATACGCAGTATTTT | TRBV10-3 | TRBD2 | TRBJ2-3
CASSPTDMSNQPQHF | TGCGCCAGCAGCCCTACAGATATGAGCAATCAGCCCCAGCATTTT | TRBV4-1 | - | TRBJ1-5
CASSPDRVETQYF | TGTGCCAGCAGCCCGGACAGGGTGGAGACCCAGTACTTC | TRBV7-7 | TRBD1 | TRBJ2-5
CSVARRGPKETQYF | TGCAGCGTGGCTCGGCGGGGCCCGAAAGAGACCCAGTACTTC | TRBV29-1 | - | TRBJ2-5
CATQASNEQFF | TGTGCCACCCAGGCGAGTAATGAGCAGTTCTTC | TRBV15 | - | TRBJ2-1
CASSQGQNPPYEQYF | TGCGCCAGCAGCCAGGGACAGAACCCTCCCTACGAGCAGTACTTC | TRBV5-1 | TRBD1 | TRBJ2-7
CASQGVREGHYGYTF | TGTGCCAGCCAAGGGGTCAGGGAAGGGCACTATGGCTACACCTTC | TRBV19 | - | TRBJ1-2